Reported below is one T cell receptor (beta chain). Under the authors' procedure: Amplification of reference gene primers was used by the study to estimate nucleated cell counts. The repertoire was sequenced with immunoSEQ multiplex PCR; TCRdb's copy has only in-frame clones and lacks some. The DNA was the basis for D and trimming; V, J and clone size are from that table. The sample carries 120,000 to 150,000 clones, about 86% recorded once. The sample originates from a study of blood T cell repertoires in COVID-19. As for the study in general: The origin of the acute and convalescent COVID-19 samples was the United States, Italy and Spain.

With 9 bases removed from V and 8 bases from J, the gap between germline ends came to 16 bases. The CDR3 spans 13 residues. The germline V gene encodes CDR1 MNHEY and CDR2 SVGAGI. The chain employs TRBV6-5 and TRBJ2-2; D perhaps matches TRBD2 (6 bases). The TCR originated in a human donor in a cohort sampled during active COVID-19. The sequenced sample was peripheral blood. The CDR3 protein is CASLDYLGGELFF. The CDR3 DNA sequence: TGTGCCAGTCTGGACTACCTTGGTGGGGAGCTGTTTTTT.